These T cell receptor beta chains were read from a single sample in a study of blood T cell repertoires in COVID-19. The protocol was immunoSEQ multiplex PCR, while the TCRdb copy is restricted to in-frame clones and leaves out a portion. The sample gives about 70,000 clones, around nine tenths of which show up once; roughly 1.4% is in the top ten. The sequenced sample was peripheral blood. These receptors were collected from a human donor in a cohort sampled during active COVID-19. CDR3s include the opening cysteine and the closing phenylalanine or tryptophan. The D gene is left open where the match is weak. Clone sizes are given selectively: once, few, many, or a class where the clone is expanded.

V gene,clone size,J gene,D gene,CDR3 DNA,CDR3 protein
TRBV30,NA,TRBJ1-5,TRBD1,TGTGCCTGGAGCGCGGACAGGGACAATCAGCCCCAGCATTTT,CAWSADRDNQPQHF
TRBV7-3,NA,TRBJ2-3,TRBD2,TGTGCCAGCAGCCCTAACGGACTAGCGGCAGATACGCAGTATTTT,CASSPNGLAADTQYF
TRBV5-1,NA,TRBJ2-3,TRBD2,TGCGCCAGCAGCTTGGCCCCTAGCGGGAGTGGTGATACGCAGTATTTT,CASSLAPSGSGDTQYF
TRBV11-3,NA,TRBJ2-6,NA,TGTGCCAGCAGCTCCCCGCCGAGGCGACCCGGGGCCAACGTCCTGACTTTC,CASSSPPRRPGANVLTF
TRBV10-3,NA,TRBJ1-4,NA,TGTGCCATCAGTGAGTCGCAGAACAGGGCGGAACTGTTTTTT,CAISESQNRAELFF
TRBV6-6,NA,TRBJ2-3,TRBD1,TGTGCCAGCAGTCACGCCGGGACAGGGGGCCAAGATACGCAGTATTTT,CASSHAGTGGQDTQYF
TRBV29-1,NA,TRBJ2-5,TRBD2,TGCAGCGTTAAGGGAGGGCAAGAGACCCAGTACTTC,CSVKGGQETQYF
TRBV4-1,many,TRBJ1-5,NA,TGCGCCAGCAGCCAAGATATGTCCGGTAGCAATCAGCCCCAGCATTTT,CASSQDMSGSNQPQHF
TRBV5-6,NA,TRBJ1-5,TRBD1,TGTGCCAGCAGCTCCCGGACAGGGAGGTCAAGCAATCAGCCCCAGCATTTT,CASSSRTGRSSNQPQHF
TRBV6-5,NA,TRBJ1-1,NA,TGTGCCAGCAGCTTACAGGTGAACACTGAAGCTTTCTTT,CASSLQVNTEAFF
TRBV9,NA,TRBJ1-3,NA,TGTGCCAGCAGCGTCTCGACCGGGACACACGGAAACACCATATATTTT,CASSVSTGTHGNTIYF
TRBV4-2,NA,TRBJ1-6,TRBD1,TGTGCCAGCAGCCAAGATCTACGGACAGGGGGCGCCGCCACAGGCTCACCCCTCCACTTT,CASSQDLRTGGAATGSPLHF
TRBV5-6,once,TRBJ2-5,NA,TGTGCCAGCAGCTTGTTGGGCACCCAGTACTTC,CASSLLGTQYF
TRBV21-1,NA,TRBJ2-1,NA,TGTGCCAGCAGCAAAGAGGCGGGGGCCAGCTCCTACAATGAGCAGTTCTTC,CASSKEAGASSYNEQFF
TRBV5-1,NA,TRBJ2-1,NA,TGCGCCAGCAGCCTCATAACGACAGCCTACAATGAGCAGTTCTTC,CASSLITTAYNEQFF
TRBV24-1,NA,TRBJ2-5,NA,TGTGCCACCAGTTGGACTGGAGAGACCCAGTACTTC,CATSWTGETQYF
TRBV6-6,NA,TRBJ2-3,TRBD1,TGTGCCAGCAGTTGGGGACAGGGGAACACAGATACGCAGTATTTT,CASSWGQGNTDTQYF
TRBV23-1,NA,TRBJ2-5,TRBD2,TGCGCCAGCAGTCCCGCGGGAGGAGCGGAGACCCAGTACTTC,CASSPAGGAETQYF
TRBV5-1,NA,TRBJ1-2,TRBD1,TGCGCCAGCAGCTCGTACCGGGACAGGGATCCCCTTTTACGAGGCTACACCTTC,CASSSYRDRDPLLRGYTF
TRBV19,NA,TRBJ2-1,TRBD2,TGTGCCAGTAGCGAGGGTAGCGGGAGTCTAGGAAATGAGCAGTTCTTC,CASSEGSGSLGNEQFF
TRBV5-1,NA,TRBJ1-1,NA,TGCGCCAGCAGCCGGATATCAGGGGAGGGGAACACTGAAGCTTTCTTT,CASSRISGEGNTEAFF
TRBV9,few,TRBJ1-6,NA,TGTGCCAGCAGCGTGACAGATAATTCACCCCTCCACTTT,CASSVTDNSPLHF
TRBV6-4,NA,TRBJ1-2,NA,TGTGCCAGCAGTGACGGGCACCACGGCTACACCTTC,CASSDGHHGYTF
TRBV5-1,NA,TRBJ2-1,NA,TGCGCCAGCAGCTTGGATGGGAGCTCCTACAATGAGCAGTTCTTC,CASSLDGSSYNEQFF
TRBV19,NA,TRBJ1-1,TRBD1,TGTGCCAGTAGTTTGGGACAGGGGAACACTGAAGCTTTCTTT,CASSLGQGNTEAFF
TRBV19,few,TRBJ2-2,NA,TGTGCCAGTAGTATAAGCCGTCTGAACACCGGGGAGCTGTTTTTT,CASSISRLNTGELFF
TRBV5-4,NA,TRBJ2-5,NA,TGTGCCAGCAGCTTACCCCAGACAGGAGCTGGGGGGACCCAGTACTTC,CASSLPQTGAGGTQYF
TRBV12-3/TRBV12-4,NA,TRBJ1-1,TRBD1,TGTGCCAGCAGAGGAGGGGGCGAAGCTTTCTTT,CASRGGGEAFF
TRBV19,NA,TRBJ2-7,NA,TGTGCCAGTAGGTCCAGGGCGAATTCCTACGAGCAGTACTTC,CASRSRANSYEQYF
TRBV29-1,NA,TRBJ2-3,TRBD2,TGCAGCGTTGGGACTAGCGGACTCTCAGATACGCAGTATTTT,CSVGTSGLSDTQYF
TRBV5-1,NA,TRBJ2-4,NA,TGCGCCAGCAGCTCGGTTTTATCGGCAGGAAACATTCAGTACTTC,CASSSVLSAGNIQYF
TRBV7-2,NA,TRBJ2-7,TRBD2,TGTGCCAGCAGCACCTGGACTAGCGGAGGCTACGAGCAGTACTTC,CASSTWTSGGYEQYF
TRBV19,NA,TRBJ2-1,TRBD2,TGTGCCAGTAGTATCGCAGCGGGAAGCTCCTACAATGAGCAGTTCTTC,CASSIAAGSSYNEQFF
TRBV15,NA,TRBJ2-3,TRBD2,TGTGCCACCAGCAGAGTAACGGGAGGGCCAGATACGCAGTATTTT,CATSRVTGGPDTQYF
TRBV7-2,NA,TRBJ2-5,TRBD1,TGTGCCAGCAGCGCCTCTCCGGACAGGCCCCGCGAGACCCAGTACTTC,CASSASPDRPRETQYF
TRBV7-9,NA,TRBJ2-1,NA,TGTGCCAGCAGCTTGGGCCTTATCGTTTACAATGAGCAGTTCTTC,CASSLGLIVYNEQFF
TRBV2,once,TRBJ1-2,NA,TGTGCCAGCAGTGAAACAGGCTACCTCTATGGCTACACCTTC,CASSETGYLYGYTF
TRBV5-1,NA,TRBJ2-3,NA,TGCGCCAGCAGCCGCAATGGGAGGGATACGCAGTATTTT,CASSRNGRDTQYF
TRBV5-1,NA,TRBJ2-7,TRBD2,TGCGCCAGCAGCCCTAGAGCGGGAGGCCCCTCCTACGAGCAGTACTTC,CASSPRAGGPSYEQYF
TRBV4-1,NA,TRBJ1-1,NA,TGCGCCAGCAGCCAAGGCGCTTGGGGCCAGACTGAAGCTTTCTTT,CASSQGAWGQTEAFF
TRBV29-1,NA,TRBJ2-3,TRBD1,TGCAGCGTTGCCCAGGACAGGGGGATCGCAGATACGCAGTATTTT,CSVAQDRGIADTQYF
TRBV6-5,NA,TRBJ2-3,TRBD2,TGTGCCAGCAGTTCATGGACTAGCGGGAGTCAACATACGCAGTATTTT,CASSSWTSGSQHTQYF
TRBV25-1,NA,TRBJ2-3,TRBD2,TGTGCCAGCAGTCCACGTAGCGGGACCTCGGATACGCAGTATTTT,CASSPRSGTSDTQYF
TRBV21-1,NA,TRBJ2-2,NA,TGTGCCAGCAGCAAAGCTGGAGCGGGACAGGTCACCGGGGAGCTGTTTTTT,CASSKAGAGQVTGELFF
TRBV12-5,NA,TRBJ2-3,NA,TGTGCTAGTGGTTTGGGGGCCGAAGGTACGCAGTATTTT,CASGLGAEGTQYF
TRBV9,NA,TRBJ1-3,NA,TGTGCCAGCAGCCGTGGAAACACCATATATTTT,CASSRGNTIYF